The 9 T cell receptor beta chains reported below all come from one sample, sequenced in a study of CD8+ T cells in alopecia areata (dated by TCRdb to the late 2010s). Libraries were constructed by the immunoSEQ multiplex PCR assay. For TCR sequencing, RNA was extracted from every sample and reverse transcribed into cDNA to serve as template. TCRdb stores this immuneACCESS table with in-frame sequences only. Part of the clones is absent; in the studies checked, under half of the shortfall reflects unresolved V genes, and no reason is known for the rest. This sample gives about 98,000 clones in total; 35% to 45% of them show up just once. The top ten clones comprise 0.75% to 0.8% of the sample. The sequenced material came from CD4+ T cells sorted from blood. All receptors come from a human donor with alopecia areata.

This clone was counted at least ten times. The rearrangement joins TRBV28 to TRBJ2-4; D tentatively fits TRBD1 or TRBD2 (7 bases each). The CDR3 contains 16 residues. The V gene's germline CDR1 is MDHEN and CDR2 SYDVKM. V shed 4 bases and J shed 2 bases, with 15 bases lying between them. The CDR3 region has the DNA TGTGCCAGCAGTTCAGGGGGGGCGGTAACCAAAAACATTCAGTACTTC. Its protein product is CASSSGGAVTKNIQYF.

The rearrangement links TRBV5-1 to TRBJ1-1, with D uncertain. This CDR3 spans 16 amino acids. Per the germline V gene, CDR1 is SGHRS and CDR2 is YFSETQ. V was trimmed by 0 bases and J by 3 bases, leaving 15 bases between them. The CDR3, as DNA: TGCGCCAGCAGCTTGGACAAGGGTCTATCGGACACTGAAGCTTTCTTT. The encoded protein is CASSLDKGLSDTEAFF.

This clone was counted a few times. The chain couples TRBV18 to TRBJ1-1; no firm D call. Trimming cost V 3 bases and J 3 bases, with 11 bases left between them. In germline, CDR1 is KGHSH, CDR2 LQKENI. This CDR3 is built from 14 residues. The CDR3 nucleotides read TGTGCCAGCTCACCTCTTCAAGCTGACACTGAAGCTTTCTTT. This translates into CASSPLQADTEAFF.

This clone was counted once. This sample also contains other DNA sequences that code for the same CDR3. J is TRBJ2-3 and V is TRBV5-1; D gene unclear. This CDR3 is built from 11 residues. Germline V gene data show CDR1 as SGHRS and CDR2 as YFSETQ. Trimming pared 7 bases from V and 3 bases from J, leaving 6 bases between. As DNA, the CDR3 is TGCGCCAGCGGGGTGACAGATACGCAGTATTTT. Its translation: CASGVTDTQYF.

The chain uses TRBV9 and TRBJ1-5; D is uncertain. CDR1 and CDR2 (germline): SGDLS, YYNGEE. CDR3 length: 13 residues. Trimming removed 3 bases from V and 5 bases from J, with 9 bases in between. Here the CDR3 reads CASSGEGDQPQHF. DNA of the CDR3: TGTGCCAGCAGCGGGGAGGGTGATCAGCCCCAGCATTTT. The entire variable domain, with the rest obtained from reference TRBV9 and TRBJ1-5, is as follows: DSGVTQTPKHLITATGQRVTLRCSPRSGDLSVYWYQQSLDQGLQFLIQYYNGEERAKGNILERFSAQQFPDLHSELNLSSLELGDSALYFCASSGEGDQPQHFGDGTRLSIL.

J is TRBJ2-7 and V is TRBV30; D not certain. CDR1 is GTSNPN and CDR2 is SVGIG in the germline V gene (reference sequence). The CDR3 loop spans 13 amino acids. V lost 3 bases, J lost 3 bases, and 12 bases lay in between. CDR3 nucleotide sequence: TGTGCCTGGAGCAAGGGATTCCACTACGAGCAGTACTTC. Residues: CAWSKGFHYEQYF.

This chain connects TRBV7-2 to TRBJ2-5; 8 nucleotides match TRBD1. Germline assignment: CDR1 SGHTA and CDR2 FQGNSA. The CDR3 runs 14 residues. With V trimmed by 5 bases and J by 5 bases, 7 bases remained unmatched. The CDR3 spells CASSKRTGLETQYF. CDR3 sequence (DNA): TGTGCCAGCAGCAAGAGGACAGGGTTGGAGACCCAGTACTTC. Variable domain in full (rest from reference TRBV7-2 and TRBJ2-5): GAGVSQSPSNKVTEKGKDVELRCDPISGHTALYWYRQSLGQGLEFLIYFQGNSAPDKSGLPSDRFSAERTGGSVSTLTIQRTQQEDSAVYLCASSKRTGLETQYFGPGTRLLVL.

CDR3 DNA: TGCAGCGTTGGGCGGGGTCCGAAGAATGAGCAGTTCTTC. It translates to CSVGRGPKNEQFF. This chain uses TRBV29-1 with TRBJ2-1; tentative D call: TRBD2 (6 bases). The V gene's germline CDR1 is SQVTM and CDR2 ANQGSEA. There are 13 residues in the CDR3. With 4 bases removed from V and 7 bases from J, the gap between germline ends came to 14 bases.

This clone was observed many times. This sequence joins TRBV7-2 and TRBJ2-1; no definite D call. Trimming pared 5 bases from V and 2 bases from J, leaving 13 bases between. CDR3 length equals 15 residues. Germline V gene sequence: CDR1 SGHTA, CDR2 FQGNSA. The CDR3 is CASSLNDNAYNEQFF. CDR3 sequence (DNA): TGTGCCAGCAGCCTGAACGATAATGCCTACAATGAGCAGTTCTTC.